Given below is one T cell receptor beta chain in context. The CDR3 regions of TCR beta were amplified from RNA transcripts. The primer set for the first-round RT-PCR of the TCR CDR3 was HTBI. One entry per CDR3 protein, called by TCRdb with MiXCR from the multiplex PCR reads. This sample has hundreds of thousands of distinct CDR3 sequences; more than 11% occur once, and the top ten carry around 25%. V was trimmed by 6 bases and J by 7 bases, leaving 19 bases between them. Germline V gives CDR1 MDHEN, CDR2 SYDVKM. CDR3 size: 16 residues. This sample was included in a study of T cells in Graves' hyperthyroidism and ophthalmopathy.

The sequencing sample was made of blood. The chain joins TRBV28 to TRBJ1-6; tentative D call: TRBD1 (6 bases). This TCR was recovered from a woman younger than 45 with Graves' hyperthyroidism. The CDR3 sequence is CASRKQSQGSNSPLHF. The CDR3 region has the DNA TGTGCCAGCAGGAAACAGTCACAGGGATCCAATTCACCCCTCCACTTT.